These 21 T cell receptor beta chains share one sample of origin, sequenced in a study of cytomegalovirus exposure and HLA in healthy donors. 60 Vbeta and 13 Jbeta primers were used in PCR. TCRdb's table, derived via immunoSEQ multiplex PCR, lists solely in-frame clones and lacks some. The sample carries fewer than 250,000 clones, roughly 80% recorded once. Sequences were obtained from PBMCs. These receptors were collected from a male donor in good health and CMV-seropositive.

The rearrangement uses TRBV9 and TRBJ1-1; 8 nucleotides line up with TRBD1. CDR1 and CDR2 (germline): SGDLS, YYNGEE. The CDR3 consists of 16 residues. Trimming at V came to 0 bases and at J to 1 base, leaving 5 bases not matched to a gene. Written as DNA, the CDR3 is TGTGCCAGCAGCGTAGGGTCAGGGGGCAAGAACACTGAAGCTTTCTTT. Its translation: CASSVGSGGKNTEAFF.

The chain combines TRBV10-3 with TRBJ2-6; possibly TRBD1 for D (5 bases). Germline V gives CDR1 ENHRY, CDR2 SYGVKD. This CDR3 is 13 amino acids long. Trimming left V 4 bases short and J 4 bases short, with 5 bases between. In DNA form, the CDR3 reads TGTGCCATCAGTGGGACAGGGGCCAACGTCCTGACTTTC. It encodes CAISGTGANVLTF.

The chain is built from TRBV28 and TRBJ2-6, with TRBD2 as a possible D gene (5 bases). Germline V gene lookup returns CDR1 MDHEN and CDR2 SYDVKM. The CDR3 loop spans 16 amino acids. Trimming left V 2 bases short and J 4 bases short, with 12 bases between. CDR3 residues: CASSLALSGGANVLTF. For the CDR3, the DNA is TGTGCCAGCAGTTTAGCACTAAGCGGAGGGGCCAACGTCCTGACTTTC.

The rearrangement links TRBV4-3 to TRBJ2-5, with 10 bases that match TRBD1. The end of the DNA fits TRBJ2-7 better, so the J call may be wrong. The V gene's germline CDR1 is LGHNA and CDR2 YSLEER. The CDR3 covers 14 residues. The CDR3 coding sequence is TGCGCCAGCAGCGGGGACAGGGGCACCTACGAGCAGTACTTC. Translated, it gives CASSGDRGTYEQYF.

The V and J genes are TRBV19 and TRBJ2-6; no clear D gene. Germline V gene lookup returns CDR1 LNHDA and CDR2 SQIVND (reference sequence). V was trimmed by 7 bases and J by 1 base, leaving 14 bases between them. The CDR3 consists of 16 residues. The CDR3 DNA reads TGTGCCAGTACCCCGACATCAGGATCTGGGGCCAACGTCCTGACTTTC. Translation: CASTPTSGSGANVLTF.

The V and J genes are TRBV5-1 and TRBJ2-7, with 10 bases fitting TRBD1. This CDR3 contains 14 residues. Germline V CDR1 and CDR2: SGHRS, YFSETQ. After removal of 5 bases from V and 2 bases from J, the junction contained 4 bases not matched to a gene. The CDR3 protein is CASRPGTGAYEQYF. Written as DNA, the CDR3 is TGCGCCAGCAGGCCCGGGACAGGGGCCTACGAGCAGTACTTC.

As DNA, the CDR3 is TGTGCCAGCAGCCGCCGGCGGGGGTCCTACAATGAGCAGTTCTTC. Protein: CASSRRRGSYNEQFF. The gene calls are TRBV7-2 and TRBJ2-1; 7 bases match TRBD2. The length of the CDR3 is 15 residues. The V gene's germline CDR1 is SGHTA and CDR2 FQGNSA. The trim removed 5 bases at V and 1 base at J, leaving 5 bases unmatched. The whole variable domain, remainder taken from reference TRBV7-2 and TRBJ2-1, is GAGVSQSPSNKVTEKGKDVELRCDPISGHTALYWYRQSLGQGLEFLIYFQGNSAPDKSGLPSDRFSAERTGGSVSTLTIQRTQQEDSAVYLCASSRRRGSYNEQFFGPGTRLTVL.

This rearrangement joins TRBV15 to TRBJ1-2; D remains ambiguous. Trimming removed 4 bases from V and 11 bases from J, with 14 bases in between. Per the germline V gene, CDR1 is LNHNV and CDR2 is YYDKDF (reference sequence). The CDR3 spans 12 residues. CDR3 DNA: TGTGCCACCAGCACGATCGAGGGCGGGTACACCTTC. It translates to CATSTIEGGYTF.

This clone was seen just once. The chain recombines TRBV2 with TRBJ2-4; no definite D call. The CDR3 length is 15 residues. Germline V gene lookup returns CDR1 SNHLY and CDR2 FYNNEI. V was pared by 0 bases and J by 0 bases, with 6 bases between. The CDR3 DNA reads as TGTGCCAGCAGTGAAGCCAGCGTAGCCAAAAACATTCAGTACTTC. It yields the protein CASSEASVAKNIQYF.

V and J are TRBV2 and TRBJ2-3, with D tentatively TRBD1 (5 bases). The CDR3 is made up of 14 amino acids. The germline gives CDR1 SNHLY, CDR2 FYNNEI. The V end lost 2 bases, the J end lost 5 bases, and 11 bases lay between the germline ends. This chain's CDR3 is CASSEMQGKDTQYF. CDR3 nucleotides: TGTGCCAGCAGTGAAATGCAGGGAAAAGATACGCAGTATTTT.

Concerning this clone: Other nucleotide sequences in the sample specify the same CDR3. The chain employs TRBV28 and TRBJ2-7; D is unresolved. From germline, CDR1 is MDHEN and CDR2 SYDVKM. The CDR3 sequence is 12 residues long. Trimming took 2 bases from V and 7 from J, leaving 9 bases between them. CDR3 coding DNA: TGTGCCAGCAGTTTACGGGTTGGAGAGCAGTACTTC. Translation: CASSLRVGEQYF.

The CDR3 protein is CASSLQLEAFF. In nucleotides, the CDR3 is TGTGCCAGCAGTCTACAGCTTGAAGCTTTCTTT. The chain is built from TRBV28 and TRBJ1-1; unclear D gene. This CDR3 spans 11 amino acids. The germline gives CDR1 MDHEN, CDR2 SYDVKM. V lost 5 bases and J 7 bases, leaving 8 bases between the germline ends.

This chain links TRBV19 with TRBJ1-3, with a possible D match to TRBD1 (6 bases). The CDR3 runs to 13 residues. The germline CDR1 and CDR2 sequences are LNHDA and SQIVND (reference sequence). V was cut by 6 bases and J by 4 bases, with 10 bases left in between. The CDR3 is CASSRTVGNTIYF. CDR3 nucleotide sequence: TGTGCCAGTAGCCGGACAGTCGGAAACACCATATATTTT.

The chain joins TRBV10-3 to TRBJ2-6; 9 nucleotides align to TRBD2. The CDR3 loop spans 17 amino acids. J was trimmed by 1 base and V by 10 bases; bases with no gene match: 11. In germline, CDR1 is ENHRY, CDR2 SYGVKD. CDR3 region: CATQGGLASSGANVLTF. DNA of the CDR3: TGTGCCACCCAAGGCGGACTAGCGAGTTCTGGGGCCAACGTCCTGACTTTC.

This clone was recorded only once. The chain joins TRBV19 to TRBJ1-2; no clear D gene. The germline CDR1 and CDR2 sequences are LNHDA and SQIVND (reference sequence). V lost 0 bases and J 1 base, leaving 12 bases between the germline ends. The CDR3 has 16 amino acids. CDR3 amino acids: CASSIDLLAGNYGYTF. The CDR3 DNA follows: TGTGCCAGTAGTATAGATCTATTGGCAGGTAACTATGGCTACACCTTC.

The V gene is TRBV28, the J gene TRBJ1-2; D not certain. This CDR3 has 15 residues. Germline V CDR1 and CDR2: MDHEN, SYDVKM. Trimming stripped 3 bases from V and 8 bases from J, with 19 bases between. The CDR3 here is CASSFGSARIVGYTF. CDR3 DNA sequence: TGTGCCAGCAGTTTCGGGTCGGCCAGAATTGTCGGCTACACCTTC.

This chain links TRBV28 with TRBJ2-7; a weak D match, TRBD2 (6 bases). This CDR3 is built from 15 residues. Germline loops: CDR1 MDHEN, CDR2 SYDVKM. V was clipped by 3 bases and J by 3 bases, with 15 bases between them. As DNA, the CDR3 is TGTGCCAGCAGTTTTTACCCCGGCGGGAACTACGAGCAGTACTTC. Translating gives CASSFYPGGNYEQYF.

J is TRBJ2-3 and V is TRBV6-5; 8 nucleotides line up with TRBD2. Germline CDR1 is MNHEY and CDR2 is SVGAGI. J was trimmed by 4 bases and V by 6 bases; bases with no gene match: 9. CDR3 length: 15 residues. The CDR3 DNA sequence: TGTGCCAGCAGGTCTACGGGGGGGGGCGCAGATACGCAGTATTTT. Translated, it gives CASRSTGGGADTQYF.

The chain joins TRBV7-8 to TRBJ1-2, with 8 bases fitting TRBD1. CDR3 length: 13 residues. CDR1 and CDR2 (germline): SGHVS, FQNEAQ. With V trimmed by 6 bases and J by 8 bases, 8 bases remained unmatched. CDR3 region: CASSRTGNSGYTF. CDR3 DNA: TGTGCCAGCAGTAGGACAGGGAATAGCGGCTACACCTTC.

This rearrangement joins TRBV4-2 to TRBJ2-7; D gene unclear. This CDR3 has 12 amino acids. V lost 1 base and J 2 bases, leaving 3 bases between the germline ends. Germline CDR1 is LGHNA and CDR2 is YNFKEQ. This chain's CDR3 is CASSQAPYEQYF. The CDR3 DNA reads TGTGCCAGCAGCCAAGCTCCCTACGAGCAGTACTTC.

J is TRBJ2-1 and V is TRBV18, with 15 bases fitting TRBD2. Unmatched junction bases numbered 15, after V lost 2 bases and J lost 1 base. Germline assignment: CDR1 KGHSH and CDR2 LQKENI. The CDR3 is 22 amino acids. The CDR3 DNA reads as TGTGCCAGCTCACCAAGACAGGTCGGACTAGCGGGAGGGCCGGGATCCTACAATGAGCAGTTCTTC. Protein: CASSPRQVGLAGGPGSYNEQFF.